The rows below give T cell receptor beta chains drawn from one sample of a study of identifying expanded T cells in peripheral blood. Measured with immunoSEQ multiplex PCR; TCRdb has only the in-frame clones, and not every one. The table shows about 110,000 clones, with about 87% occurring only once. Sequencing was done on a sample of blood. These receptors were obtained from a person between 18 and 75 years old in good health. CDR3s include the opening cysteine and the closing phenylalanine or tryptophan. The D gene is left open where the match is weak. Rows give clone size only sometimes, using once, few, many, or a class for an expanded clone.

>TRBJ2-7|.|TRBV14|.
TGTGCCAGCAGCCGACTTTTATGGGGACCGGCATACGAGCAGTACTTC
CASSRLLWGPAYEQYF
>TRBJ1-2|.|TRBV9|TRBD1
TGTGCCAGCAGCGCGTCTCGGGGACAGGGTTATTATGGCTACACCTTC
CASSASRGQGYYGYTF
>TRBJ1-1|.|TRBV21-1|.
TGTGCCAGTCGACAGAGGAACACTGAAGCTTTCTTT
CASRQRNTEAFF
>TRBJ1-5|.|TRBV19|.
TGTGCCAGTAGTATACGAGTGAGACTGCACAATCAGCCCCAGCATTTT
CASSIRVRLHNQPQHF
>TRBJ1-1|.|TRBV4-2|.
TGTGCCAGCAGTCGCAAACCGGGAGGAAACACTGAAGCTTTCTTT
CASSRKPGGNTEAFF
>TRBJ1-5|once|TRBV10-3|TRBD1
TGTGCCAGTAGGGACAGTCAGAATAGCAATCAGCCCCAGCATTTT
CASRDSQNSNQPQHF
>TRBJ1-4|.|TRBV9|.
TGTGCCAGCAGCCCCGAGCGGGGGCCTTCTAATGAAAAACTGTTTTTT
CASSPERGPSNEKLFF
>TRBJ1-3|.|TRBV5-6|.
TGTGCCAGCAGCTCGGGGGTCTCGAACACCATATATTTT
CASSSGVSNTIYF
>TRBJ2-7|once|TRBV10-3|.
TGTGCCATGTCGCCGGGCCTATCCTACGAGCAGTACTTC
CAMSPGLSYEQYF
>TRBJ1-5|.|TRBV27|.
TGTGCCAGCAGAGATCCGGGACTTAGCAATCAGCCCCAGCATTTT
CASRDPGLSNQPQHF
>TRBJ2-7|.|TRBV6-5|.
TGTGCCAGCAGTCGAGCGCCAAAGGGATACGAGCAGTACTTC
CASSRAPKGYEQYF
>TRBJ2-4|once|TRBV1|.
TGCACCAGCAGCCAGATAACTAGCGGGGGGGCTTGTGGCAAAAACATTCAGTACTTC
CTSSQITSGGACGKNIQYF
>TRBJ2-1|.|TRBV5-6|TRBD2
TGTGCCAGCAGCTTTATAGCGGGGGGGCGTAGCTCCTACAATGAGCAGTTCTTC
CASSFIAGGRSSYNEQFF
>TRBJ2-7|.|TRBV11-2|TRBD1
TGTGCCAGCAGCTTTGACAGGGGGAAGACCTACGAGCAGTACTTC
CASSFDRGKTYEQYF
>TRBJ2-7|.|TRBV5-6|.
TGTGCCAGCAGCAAGGTGGGCTACGAGCAGTACTTC
CASSKVGYEQYF
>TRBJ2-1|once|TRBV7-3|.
TGTGCCAGCAGCCTAAGTCCGCTAGGGGTCAATGAGCAGTTCTTC
CASSLSPLGVNEQFF
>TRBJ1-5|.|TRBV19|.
TGTGCCAGTACCCCGGGTTATAGCAATCAGCCCCAGCATTTT
CASTPGYSNQPQHF
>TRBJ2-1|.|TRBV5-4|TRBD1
TGTGCCAGCAGAGGACAGGGGGCGAATGAGCAGTTCTTC
CASRGQGANEQFF
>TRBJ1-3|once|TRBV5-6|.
TGTGCCAGCAGCTTGGAGTGGGTAGGACAAGGAAACACCATATATTTT
CASSLEWVGQGNTIYF
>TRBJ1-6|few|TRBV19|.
TGTGCCAGTAGTATCGGTAGAAATTCACCCCTCCACTTT
CASSIGRNSPLHF
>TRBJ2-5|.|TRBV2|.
TGTGCCAGCAGTGAATACGACACCCAAGAGACCCAGTACTTC
CASSEYDTQETQYF
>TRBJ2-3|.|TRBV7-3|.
TGTGCCAGCAGCTTATTGGGGCCGGCAGATACGCAGTATTTT
CASSLLGPADTQYF
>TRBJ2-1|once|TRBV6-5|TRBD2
TGTGCCAGCAGTTCGGGACTAGCGGGGGGCAATGAGCAGTTCTTC
CASSSGLAGGNEQFF
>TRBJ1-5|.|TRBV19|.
TGTGCCAGTAGTCCCGAGTGGCCCAATCAGCCCCAGCATTTT
CASSPEWPNQPQHF
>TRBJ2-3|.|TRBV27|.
TGTGCCAGCAGTTTATTAGTAGCGAGCACAGATACGCAGTATTTT
CASSLLVASTDTQYF
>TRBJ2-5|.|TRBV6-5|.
TGTGCCAGCACCCCGGGGAGACAAGAGACCCAGTACTTC
CASTPGRQETQYF
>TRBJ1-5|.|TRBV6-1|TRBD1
TGTGCCAGCAGCGAGCGACAGGGTTTCAATCAGCCCCAGCATTTT
CASSERQGFNQPQHF
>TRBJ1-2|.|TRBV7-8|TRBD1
TGTGCCAGCAGCAGGACAGGAACGACCTATGGCTACACCTTC
CASSRTGTTYGYTF
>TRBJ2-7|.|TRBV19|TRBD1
TGTGCCAGTAGTACCTTCGGACAGGGCTACGAGCAGTACTTC
CASSTFGQGYEQYF
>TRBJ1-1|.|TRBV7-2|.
TGTGCCAGCAGCTTAATGAGGATGAACACTGAAGCTTTCTTT
CASSLMRMNTEAFF
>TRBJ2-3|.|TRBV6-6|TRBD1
TGTGCCAGCAGGCATGGACAGGCCCTGGGAGATACGCAGTATTTT
CASRHGQALGDTQYF
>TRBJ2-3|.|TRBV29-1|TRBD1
TGCAGCGTTGATGGGGACAGGGGGCCGGATACGCAGTATTTT
CSVDGDRGPDTQYF
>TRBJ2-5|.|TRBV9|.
TGTGCCAGCAGCGTAGACTTGGGCAGGTACCAAGAGACCCAGTACTTC
CASSVDLGRYQETQYF
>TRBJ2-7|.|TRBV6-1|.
TGTGCCAACAGTGAAGTGCGGTACGAGCAGTACTTC
CANSEVRYEQYF
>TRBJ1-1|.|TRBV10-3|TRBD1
TGTGCCATCAGCCCGGGACAGGGGAACACTGAAGCTTTCTTT
CAISPGQGNTEAFF
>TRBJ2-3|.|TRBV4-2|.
TGTGCCAGCAGCCAAGAATTAGGACTCACAGATACGCAGTATTTT
CASSQELGLTDTQYF
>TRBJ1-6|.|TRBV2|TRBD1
TGTGCCAGCGGACAGGGGGAATCTTCACCCCTCCACTTT
CASGQGESSPLHF
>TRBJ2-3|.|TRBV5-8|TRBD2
TGTGCCAGCAGATGGGGACTAGCGGGAGTTAGTGGTCCGCAGTATTTT
CASRWGLAGVSGPQYF
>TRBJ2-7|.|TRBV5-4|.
TGTGCCAGCAGCTTTCACCTACAGAACGAGCAGTACTTC
CASSFHLQNEQYF
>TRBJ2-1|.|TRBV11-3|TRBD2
TGTGCCAGCAGCTTAGGAGGGCGCGGGAGCAATGAGCAGTTCTTC
CASSLGGRGSNEQFF
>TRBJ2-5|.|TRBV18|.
TGTGCCAGCTCACCACCGTCAGGGAAAGAGACCCAGTACTTC
CASSPPSGKETQYF
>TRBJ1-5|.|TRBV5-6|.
TGTGCCAGCAGCTTCAGGGGCCGGGGCAATCAGCCCCAGCATTTT
CASSFRGRGNQPQHF
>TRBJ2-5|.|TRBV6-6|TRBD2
TGTGCCAGCAGTTACTCTCCAGGGAGGGAGCAAGAGACCCAGTACTTC
CASSYSPGREQETQYF
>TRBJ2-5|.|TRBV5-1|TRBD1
TGCGCCAGCAGCTTGGCGGGACAGGGAGAGACCCAGTACTTC
CASSLAGQGETQYF
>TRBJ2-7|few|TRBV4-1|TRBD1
TGCGCCAGCAGCCGAGGCCGGGACAGGGGCGCCTACGAGCAGTACTTC
CASSRGRDRGAYEQYF
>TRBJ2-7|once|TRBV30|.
TGTGCCTGGAGTTTCAACCTGGGATCCTACGAGCAGTACTTC
CAWSFNLGSYEQYF
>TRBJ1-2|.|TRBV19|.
TGTGCCAGTAGTATCTGGGCCTATGGCTACACCTTC
CASSIWAYGYTF
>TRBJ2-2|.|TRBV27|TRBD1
TGTGCCAGCAGCTTGTACAGGGGCACCGGGGAGCTGTTTTTT
CASSLYRGTGELFF
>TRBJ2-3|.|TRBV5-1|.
TGCGCCAGCAGCTTGGTTAGGAGCACAGATACGCAGTATTTT
CASSLVRSTDTQYF